This entry is about one TCR beta chain. The antigen is not known. The germline gene is not matched at one end of the junction; a read error may be the cause. The sample comes from a study of immune cell composition in non-small cell lung cancer. Normal lung sampling was at least 3 cm from the tumour, as distant as possible. DNA was extracted from unsorted cell suspensions stored frozen. Study-level results: Tumour-reactive clones were not shown to match dominant in vivo tumour clones.

Here immunoSEQ multiplex PCR was the method, and the copy in TCRdb shows in-frame clones only, minus some. The sample holds around 10,000 clones, about 72% seen once. The length of the CDR3 is 15 residues. Germline CDR1 and CDR2: SGHAT and FQDESV (reference sequence). The receptor was isolated from a human donor with non-small cell lung cancer. This chain links TRBV11-1 with TRBJ2-2; D is perhaps TRBD2 (5 bases). Material for sequencing was non-adjacent lung tissue. This chain's CDR3 is CASSLATWGTGELFF. As DNA, the CDR3 is TGTGCCAGCAGTTTAGCGACCTGGGGTACCGGGGAGCTGTTTTTT. The whole variable domain, remainder taken from reference TRBV11-1 and TRBJ2-2, is EAEVAQSPRYKITEKSQAVAFWCDPISGHATLYWYRQILGQGPELLVQFQDESVVDDSQLPKDRFSAERLKGVDSTLKIQPAELGDSAMYLCASSLATWGTGELFFGEGSRLTVL.